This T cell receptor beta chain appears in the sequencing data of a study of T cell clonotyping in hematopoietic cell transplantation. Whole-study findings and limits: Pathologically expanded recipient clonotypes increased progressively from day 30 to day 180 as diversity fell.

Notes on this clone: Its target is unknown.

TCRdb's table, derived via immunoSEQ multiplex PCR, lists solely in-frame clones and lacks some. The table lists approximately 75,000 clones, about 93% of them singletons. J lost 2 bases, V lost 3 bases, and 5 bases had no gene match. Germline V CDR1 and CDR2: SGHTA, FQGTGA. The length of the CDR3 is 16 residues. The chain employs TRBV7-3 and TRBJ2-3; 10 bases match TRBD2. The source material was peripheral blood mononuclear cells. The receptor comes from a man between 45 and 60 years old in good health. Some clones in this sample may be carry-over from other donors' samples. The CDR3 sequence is CASSFASGGYTDTQYF. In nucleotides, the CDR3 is TGTGCCAGCAGCTTTGCTAGCGGGGGTTACACAGATACGCAGTATTTT.